This paragraph covers one TCR beta chain sequence. What it binds is unknown. The data were taken from a study of cytomegalovirus exposure and HLA in healthy donors. Study-wide results and limits: High specificity and sensitivity for cytomegalovirus status were reported for the classifier. Cytomegalovirus association was assigned to 150 to 200 TCR beta chains.

The junction had 9 bases not matched to a gene; V was cut back by 2 bases and J by 11 bases. Germline V lookup: CDR1 MNHEY, CDR2 SVGAGI. The CDR3 length is 15 residues. The data were produced by immunoSEQ multiplex PCR, yet TCRdb's version contains in-frame clones alone and is incomplete. Seen here are approximately 220,000 clones, around nine tenths observed once, and the top ten hold roughly 2.5%. Separate from the approximately 670-subject first cohort was the approximately 130-subject validation cohort, to which the donors belonged. Source material: PBMCs. The source of this sequence is a man aged 18 to 30 in good health and CMV-seronegative. This chain links TRBV6-5 with TRBJ1-6, with 7 nucleotides matching TRBD1. CDR3 sequence reads: CASSYAKDRPAPLHF. CDR3 nucleotides: TGTGCCAGCAGTTACGCGAAGGACAGGCCCGCACCCCTCCACTTT.